One sample yielded the 20 T cell receptor beta chains listed below, sequenced in a study of blood T cell repertoires in COVID-19. Assay: immunoSEQ multiplex PCR; the TCRdb copy retains only in-frame clones and omits some. This table has 130,000 or so clones, roughly 80% appearing once. The sample taken for sequencing was peripheral blood. The receptors were sampled from a human donor in a cohort sampled during active COVID-19.

The chain joins TRBV6-2 or TRBV6-3 to TRBJ2-7; 7 nucleotides match TRBD1. From germline, CDR1 is MNHEY and CDR2 SVGEGT. The CDR3 length is 16 residues. J was trimmed by 6 bases and V by 0 bases; bases with no gene match: 11. The CDR3 nucleotides are TGTGCCAGCAGTTACTCGACTCGAACAGGGGACCGCGAGCAGTACTTC. It encodes CASSYSTRTGDREQYF.

The V call is TRBV6-2 or TRBV6-3, the J call TRBJ2-5, with a weak D call TRBD1 (5 bases). Deletions cut 4 bases from V and 8 bases from J, with 14 bases between. The CDR3 consists of 13 residues. Per germline, CDR1 MNHEY and CDR2 SVGEGT. CDR3 sequence reads: CASSLGPDLTQYF. The CDR3 nucleotides are TGTGCCAGCAGTTTGGGGCCCGACTTAACCCAGTACTTC.

This rearrangement joins TRBV27 to TRBJ1-4; TRBD1 is a possible D gene (5 bases). Trimming left V 2 bases short and J 8 bases short, with 18 bases between. Germline V lookup: CDR1 MNHEY, CDR2 SMNVEV (reference sequence). The CDR3 is 16 residues long. CDR3 bases: TGTGCCAGCAGTTTAAGGATGGGGGGGGTGGACGAAAAACTGTTTTTT. This codes for CASSLRMGGVDEKLFF. Together with reference TRBV27 and TRBJ1-4, the CDR3 gives the full variable domain: EAQVTQNPRYLITVTGKKLTVTCSQNMNHEYMSWYRQDPGLGLRQIYYSMNVEVTDKGDVPEGYKVSRKEKRNFPLILESPSPNQTSLYFCASSLRMGGVDEKLFFGSGTQLSVL.

In DNA, the CDR3 is TGTGCCAGCTCGCCGCAGGGCCGAACTGAAGCTTTCTTT. Protein sequence: CASSPQGRTEAFF. The genes are TRBV18 and TRBJ1-1; weak D call: TRBD1 (5 bases). The V gene lost 6 bases and the J gene lost 5 bases, with 13 bases spanning the gap. The CDR3 covers 13 residues. CDR1 and CDR2 from the germline V gene are KGHSH and LQKENI.

The chain employs TRBV24-1 and TRBJ2-3, with D perhaps TRBD1 (5 bases). Germline-derived CDR1 and CDR2 are KGHDR and SFDVKD. Deletions cut 4 bases from V and 1 base from J, with 8 bases between. The CDR3 contains 14 residues. The DNA of the CDR3 is TGTGCCACCAGTGAGGGGCTACGCACAGATACGCAGTATTTT. Protein sequence: CATSEGLRTDTQYF.

The rearrangement uses TRBV11-2 and TRBJ1-2, with TRBD1 matching 7 bases. This CDR3 has 16 amino acids. The ends lost 5 bases at V and 4 bases at J; junction bases unmatched: 13. Germline CDR1 SGHAT, CDR2 FQNNGV. Written as DNA, the CDR3 is TGTGCCAGCAGCCCGACAAACAGGGGTTTGGTCTATGGCTACACCTTC. Amino acids: CASSPTNRGLVYGYTF.

V and J are TRBV4-3 and TRBJ1-1, with 7 bases that match TRBD1. The V gene's germline CDR1 is LGHNA and CDR2 YSLEER. V was clipped by 0 bases and J by 4 bases; unmatched bases: 2. CDR3 length equals 14 residues. CDR3 nucleotide sequence: TGCGCCAGCAGCCAAGATTCAGGGGGCACTGAAGCTTTCTTT. As protein: CASSQDSGGTEAFF.

There are a few counts of this clone. The chain uses TRBV3-1 (or the pseudogene TRBV3-2) and TRBJ2-7, with no clear D. The CDR3 has 12 residues. Germline values: CDR1 LGHDT, CDR2 YNNKEL (reference sequence). V shed 4 bases and J shed 7 bases, with 11 bases lying between them. The CDR3 nucleotides read TGTGCCAGCAGCCCCCCCGGTCGGGAGCAGTACTTC. It is translated as CASSPPGREQYF.

The rearrangement links TRBV9 to TRBJ2-7; D unresolved. CDR1 and CDR2 (germline): SGDLS, YYNGEE. This CDR3 has 15 residues. V was pared by 0 bases and J by 3 bases, with 13 bases between. The CDR3: CASSVESGFGYEQYF. CDR3 nucleotides: TGTGCCAGCAGCGTAGAATCCGGGTTCGGCTACGAGCAGTACTTC. Full variable domain (outside the CDR3, taken from reference TRBV9 and TRBJ2-7): DSGVTQTPKHLITATGQRVTLRCSPRSGDLSVYWYQQSLDQGLQFLIQYYNGEERAKGNILERFSAQQFPDLHSELNLSSLELGDSALYFCASSVESGFGYEQYFGPGTRLTVT.

The chain is built from TRBV5-6 and TRBJ1-4; D is perhaps TRBD1 (6 bases). Germline-derived CDR1 and CDR2 are SGHDT and YYEEEE. With 1 base removed from V and 8 bases from J, the gap between germline ends came to 12 bases. CDR3 size: 14 residues. CDR3: CASSLQTGSEKLFF. For the CDR3, the DNA is TGTGCCAGCAGCTTGCAGACAGGATCGGAAAAACTGTTTTTT.

This chain joins TRBV18 and TRBJ1-6; 9 nucleotides agree with TRBD1. V lost 4 bases and J lost 7; bases outside the gene matches: 5. Per germline, CDR1 KGHSH and CDR2 LQKENI. The CDR3 is 15 residues long. The DNA for the CDR3 is TGTGCCAGCTCACTAAACGGACAGGGGAATTCACCCCTCCACTTT. Amino acid sequence: CASSLNGQGNSPLHF.

The rearrangement links TRBV14 to TRBJ1-3; D ambiguous. Germline V gene sequence: CDR1 SGHDN, CDR2 FVKESK. Deletions cut 3 bases from V and 0 bases from J, with 15 bases between. The CDR3 runs 17 residues. Here the CDR3 DNA reads TGTGCCAGCAGCCACCGCCTGGCAGAATACTCTGGAAACACCATATATTTT. Translation gives CASSHRLAEYSGNTIYF.

CDR3 nucleotides: TGTGCCAGCAGTTTGCTGACGCAGGGTGAAGAGACCCAGTACTTC. This sequence encodes CASSLLTQGEETQYF. This chain connects TRBV28 to TRBJ2-5; weak D call: TRBD1 (5 bases). This CDR3 spans 15 amino acids. From germline, CDR1 is MDHEN and CDR2 SYDVKM. Trimming stripped 3 bases from V and 3 bases from J, with 14 bases between.

The V gene is TRBV28, the J gene TRBJ2-7; 7 bases line up with TRBD1. CDR1 is MDHEN and CDR2 is SYDVKM in the germline V gene. This CDR3 has 13 residues. V gave up 6 bases and J gave up 1 base; unmatched junction bases: 3. The CDR3 region has the DNA TGTGCCAGCAGGGTGACAGGGTCCTACGAGCAGTACTTC. It codes for CASRVTGSYEQYF.

The chain has TRBV6-5 and TRBJ2-1; TRBD2 matches 7 bases. In germline, CDR1 is MNHEY, CDR2 SVGAGI. V was clipped by 7 bases and J by 3 bases; unmatched bases: 3. The CDR3 extends over 13 amino acids. As DNA, the CDR3 is TGTGCCAGCACTAGGACTAGCTACAATGAGCAGTTCTTC. Its translation is CASTRTSYNEQFF.

This clone was seen repeatedly, ten times or more. This chain joins TRBV6-6 and TRBJ2-1, with 11 bases that match TRBD2. This CDR3 has 19 residues. Germline trimming cut 7 bases from V and 0 bases from J; bases unmatched to any gene: 14. The V gene's germline CDR1 is MNHNY and CDR2 SVGAGI (reference sequence). CDR3 coding DNA: TGTGCCAGCACTCGAAGTGGACTAGCGGGCTCCAGCTCCTACAATGAGCAGTTCTTC. It is translated as CASTRSGLAGSSSYNEQFF.

The chain joins TRBV5-1 to TRBJ2-2; 8 nucleotides align to TRBD2. CDR1 SGHRS and CDR2 YFSETQ come from the germline V gene. V was pared by 4 bases and J by 6 bases, with 8 bases of the junction left unmatched. The CDR3 contains 15 residues. Written as DNA, the CDR3 is TGCGCCAGCAGCCTACAGCGGGAGTCAGCCGGGGAGCTGTTTTTT. It yields the protein CASSLQRESAGELFF.

The chain is built from TRBV18 and TRBJ1-1, with D tentatively TRBD1 (5 bases). V dropped 5 bases and J dropped 1 base, with 8 bases sitting between them. CDR1 and CDR2 (germline): KGHSH, LQKENI. This CDR3 is 13 amino acids long. CDR3 sequence: CASSGAENTEAFF. The DNA for the CDR3 is TGTGCCAGCTCAGGGGCAGAGAACACTGAAGCTTTCTTT.

J is TRBJ1-2 and V is TRBV5-1, with D unclear. The CDR3 is made up of 14 amino acids. Germline lookup yields CDR1 SGHRS and CDR2 YFSETQ. The V gene lost 6 bases and the J gene lost 1 base, with 13 bases spanning the gap. The CDR3 loop reads CASKYTAFNYGYTF. The CDR3 nucleotides read TGCGCCAGCAAGTACACCGCTTTTAACTATGGCTACACCTTC.

This clone was seen once. In DNA form, the CDR3 reads TGTGCCAGCACAGTGGAAGAGACCCAGTACTTC. Translated, it gives CASTVEETQYF. The chain is built from TRBV2 and TRBJ2-5; no clear D. There are 11 residues in the CDR3. Germline V gene lookup returns CDR1 SNHLY and CDR2 FYNNEI. Deletions cut 7 bases from V and 3 bases from J, with 6 bases between.